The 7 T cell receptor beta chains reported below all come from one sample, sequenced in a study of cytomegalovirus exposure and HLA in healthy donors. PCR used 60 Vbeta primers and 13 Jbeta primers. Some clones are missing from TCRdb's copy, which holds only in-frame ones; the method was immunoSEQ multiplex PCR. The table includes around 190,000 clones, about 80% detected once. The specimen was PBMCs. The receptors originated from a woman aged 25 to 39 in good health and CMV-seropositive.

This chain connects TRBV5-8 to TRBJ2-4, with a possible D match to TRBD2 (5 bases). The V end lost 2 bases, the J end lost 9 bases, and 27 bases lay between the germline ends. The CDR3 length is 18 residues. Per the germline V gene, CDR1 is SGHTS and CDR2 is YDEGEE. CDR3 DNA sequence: TGTGCCAGCAGCTTACTGCGGGCGAGTCTCGCGGGCCCGGGCATTCAGTACTTC. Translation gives CASSLLRASLAGPGIQYF.

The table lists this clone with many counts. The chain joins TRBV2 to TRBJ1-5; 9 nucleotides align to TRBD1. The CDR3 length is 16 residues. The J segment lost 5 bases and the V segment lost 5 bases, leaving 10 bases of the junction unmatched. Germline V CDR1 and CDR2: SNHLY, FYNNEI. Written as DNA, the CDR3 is TGTGCCAGCAGTACTCAGGCGGGACAGGGCGATCAGCCCCAGCATTTT. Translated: CASSTQAGQGDQPQHF.

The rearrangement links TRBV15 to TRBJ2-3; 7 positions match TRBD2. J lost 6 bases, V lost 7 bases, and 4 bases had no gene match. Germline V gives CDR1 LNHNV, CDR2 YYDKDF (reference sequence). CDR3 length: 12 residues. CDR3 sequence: CATTYGGDTQYF. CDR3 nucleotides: TGTGCCACCACCTACGGGGGGGATACGCAGTATTTT.

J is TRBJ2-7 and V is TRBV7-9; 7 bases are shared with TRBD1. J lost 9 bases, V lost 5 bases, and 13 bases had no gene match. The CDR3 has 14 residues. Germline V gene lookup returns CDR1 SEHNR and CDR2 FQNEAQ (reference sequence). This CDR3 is CASSTTGASGGQYF. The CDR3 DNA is TGTGCCAGCAGCACCACAGGGGCCTCCGGAGGGCAGTACTTC. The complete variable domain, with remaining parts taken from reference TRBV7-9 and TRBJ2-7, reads DTGVSQNPRHKITKRGQNVTFRCDPISEHNRLYWYRQTLGQGPEFLTYFQNEAQLEKSRLLSDRFSAERPKGSFSTLEIQRTEQGDSAMYLCASSTTGASGGQYFGPGTRLTVT.

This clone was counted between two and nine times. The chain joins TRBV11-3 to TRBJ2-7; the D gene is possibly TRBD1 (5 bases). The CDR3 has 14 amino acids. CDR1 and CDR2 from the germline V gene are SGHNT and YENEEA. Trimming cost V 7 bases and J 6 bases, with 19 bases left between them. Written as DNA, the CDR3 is TGTGCCAGCAAGGATCGGGCAAAAAGGGGCGAGCAGTACTTC. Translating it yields CASKDRAKRGEQYF.

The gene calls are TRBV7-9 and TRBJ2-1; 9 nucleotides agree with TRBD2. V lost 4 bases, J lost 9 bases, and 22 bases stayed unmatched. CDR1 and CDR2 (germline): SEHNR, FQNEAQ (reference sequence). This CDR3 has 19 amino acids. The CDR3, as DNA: TGTGCCAGCAGCTCGCCCGCCGGGGGTAGCGGGAGACTTATCCCTGAGCAGTTCTTC. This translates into CASSSPAGGSGRLIPEQFF.

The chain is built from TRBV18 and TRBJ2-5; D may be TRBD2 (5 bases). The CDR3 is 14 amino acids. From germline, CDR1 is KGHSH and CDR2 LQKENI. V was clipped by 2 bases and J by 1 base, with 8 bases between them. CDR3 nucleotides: TGTGCCAGCTCACCAGGGGAGTTCCAAGAGACCCAGTACTTC. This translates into CASSPGEFQETQYF.